Listed below are T cell receptor beta chains from one sample, sequenced in a study of T cell responses to AZD1222 COVID-19 vaccine. Sequencing was performed with immunoSEQ multiplex PCR; in TCRdb, only in-frame clones are kept and a portion is missing. This table has approximately 140,000 clones, roughly 90% appearing once. Sequencing was performed on peripheral blood, taken on day 0 of AZD1222 vaccination. The source of these receptors is an adult in good health. Each CDR3 is given with its conserved first and last residue. A D gene is named only where the DNA matches it firmly. The size of a clone is reported for some rows only, either as once, few or many, or as a class for expanded clones.

>TRBJ2-1|-|12|TRBV7-8|-
CASSSNYNEQFF
TGTGCCAGCAGCTCAAATTACAATGAGCAGTTCTTC
>TRBJ2-7|-|15|TRBV19|-
CASSFGTIYAYEQYF
TGTGCCAGTAGTTTCGGGACGATCTATGCCTACGAGCAGTACTTC
>TRBJ1-2|-|13|TRBV4-2|-
CASTVKGGTGYTF
TGTGCCAGCACGGTAAAGGGGGGGACTGGCTACACCTTC
>TRBJ1-5|-|15|TRBV15|-
CATSRDIRGTQPQHF
TGTGCCACCAGCAGAGATATAAGGGGGACTCAGCCCCAGCATTTT
>TRBJ2-7|-|13|TRBV2|TRBD2
CASSAREGYEQYF
TGTGCCAGCAGTGCCCGGGAGGGCTACGAGCAGTACTTC
>TRBJ2-7|-|15|TRBV19|TRBD1
CASLRATGDLPEQYF
TGTGCCAGTCTTCGGGCGACAGGGGATCTTCCCGAGCAGTACTTC
>TRBJ2-1|-|14|TRBV6-4|TRBD1
CASSPGTDSNEQFF
TGTGCCAGCAGCCCCGGGACAGATTCCAATGAGCAGTTCTTC
>TRBJ2-1|-|15|TRBV7-9|TRBD2
CASSSRLAGVLEQFF
TGTGCCAGCAGCTCGCGACTAGCGGGAGTGCTTGAGCAGTTCTTC
>TRBJ1-5|-|15|TRBV20-1|-
CSACGSFGSNQPQHF
TGCAGTGCTTGTGGGTCCTTCGGGAGCAATCAGCCCCAGCATTTT
>TRBJ2-7|-|14|TRBV30|-
CAWSVLGSGYEQYF
TGTGCCTGGAGTGTTCTTGGTAGCGGCTACGAGCAGTACTTC
>TRBJ2-2|-|15|TRBV9|-
CASSVGGNRIAELFF
TGTGCCAGCAGCGTAGGGGGTAATAGGATAGCGGAGCTGTTTTTT
>TRBJ2-5|-|15|TRBV24-1|TRBD2
CATSETGLASKTQYF
TGTGCCACCAGTGAGACGGGACTAGCTAGCAAGACCCAGTACTTC
>TRBJ2-6|-|14|TRBV5-1|-
CASSDSSGANVLTF
TGCGCCAGCTCTGACAGCTCTGGGGCCAACGTCCTGACTTTC
>TRBJ1-2|-|14|TRBV5-1|-
CASSSGPGDYGYTF
TGCGCCAGCAGCTCCGGGCCTGGGGACTATGGCTACACCTTC
>TRBJ1-5|-|13|TRBV2|-
CASSVGVGQPQHF
TGTGCCAGCAGTGTCGGGGTAGGACAGCCCCAGCATTTT
>TRBJ1-4|-|16|TRBV18|TRBD1
CASSLSLTGGSEKLFF
TGTGCCAGCTCACTCTCCTTAACAGGGGGCAGTGAAAAACTGTTTTTT
>TRBJ2-5|-|15|TRBV7-2|-
CASTLDGRGRETQYF
TGTGCCAGCACCTTAGACGGCAGGGGCCGGGAGACCCAGTACTTC
>TRBJ2-1|once|14|TRBV5-1|-
CASSLMVAGNEQFF
TGCGCCAGCAGCTTGATGGTAGCAGGCAATGAGCAGTTCTTC
>TRBJ1-4|once|15|TRBV4-2|TRBD1
CASSQVGQENEKLFF
TGTGCCAGCAGTCAAGTAGGACAGGAGAATGAAAAACTGTTTTTT
>TRBJ2-7|once|18|TRBV4-2|TRBD1
CASSQEGTGGDLGYEQYF
TGTGCCAGCAGCCAAGAAGGGACAGGGGGCGACCTTGGCTACGAGCAGTACTTC
>TRBJ1-2|once|13|TRBV6-5|-
CASSPRPAYGYTF
TGTGCCAGCAGCCCGAGACCGGCCTATGGCTACACCTTC
>TRBJ2-3|once|12|TRBV6-6|-
CASSYPADTQYF
TGTGCCAGCAGTTACCCGGCAGATACGCAGTATTTT
>TRBJ1-2|-|14|TRBV28|TRBD1
CASTTPGQGADYTF
TGTGCCAGCACTACCCCTGGACAGGGGGCGGACTACACCTTC
>TRBJ1-2|-|15|TRBV5-8|-
CASSSGGGHNYGYTF
TGTGCCAGCAGCTCGGGGGGGGGACACAACTATGGCTACACCTTC
>TRBJ1-5|-|12|TRBV28|-
CASSRQNQPQHF
TGTGCCAGCAGTCGACAAAATCAGCCCCAGCATTTT
>TRBJ2-2|-|14|TRBV30|-
CAWTYGAGSGELFF
TGTGCCTGGACTTATGGGGCAGGGTCCGGGGAGCTGTTTTTT
>TRBJ2-7|once|15|TRBV9|-
CASSLRSRGLYEQYF
TGTGCCAGCAGCCTAAGGAGCAGGGGCCTCTACGAGCAGTACTTC
>TRBJ2-1|-|13|TRBV30|TRBD2
CAFLAGTYNEQFF
TGTGCCTTCCTAGCGGGGACCTACAATGAGCAGTTCTTC
>TRBJ2-5|-|15|TRBV4-1|-
CASSQGTTYQETQYF
TGCGCCAGCAGCCAAGGGACCACGTACCAAGAGACCCAGTACTTC
>TRBJ1-2|-|13|TRBV5-4|-
CASSLSSPDGYTF
TGTGCCAGCAGCTTGTCTAGTCCGGATGGCTACACCTTC
>TRBJ1-6|-|16|TRBV28|TRBD1
CASSSGDRGVSSPLHF
TGTGCCAGCAGTTCGGGGGACAGAGGCGTGAGTTCACCCCTCCACTTT
>TRBJ1-5|-|15|TRBV14|TRBD1
CASSLQDRVGQPQHF
TGTGCCAGCAGCCTCCAGGACAGGGTAGGACAGCCCCAGCATTTT
>TRBJ2-7|-|15|TRBV2|TRBD2
CASKSKSGGPNEQYF
TGTGCCAGCAAGTCCAAAAGCGGGGGCCCTAACGAGCAGTACTTC
>TRBJ2-7|-|13|TRBV28|-
CASSPRRIYEQYF
TGTGCCAGCAGTCCCCGTAGGATTTACGAGCAGTACTTC
>TRBJ2-7|-|14|TRBV4-3|-
CASSQEQGAYEQYF
TGCGCCAGCAGCCAAGAACAGGGCGCATACGAGCAGTACTTC
>TRBJ1-6|once|11|TRBV4-1|-
CASSQGTPLHF
TGCGCCAGCAGCCAAGGGACACCCCTCCACTTT
>TRBJ2-5|-|12|TRBV7-9|-
CATTPAQETQYF
TGTGCCACTACACCAGCACAAGAGACCCAGTACTTC
>TRBJ2-1|-|15|TRBV5-1|TRBD2
CASSAIAGARDEQFF
TGCGCCAGCAGCGCCATAGCGGGAGCCCGGGATGAGCAGTTCTTC
>TRBJ1-1|-|13|TRBV12-5|-
CASGLIGAPEAFF
TGTGCTAGTGGTTTGATCGGGGCCCCTGAGGCTTTCTTT
>TRBJ1-1|-|17|TRBV6-2/TRBV6-3|TRBD1
CASSYETGKSMNTEAFF
TGTGCCAGCAGTTACGAGACAGGGAAGAGTATGAACACTGAAGCTTTCTTT
>TRBJ2-3|-|14|TRBV5-4|-
CASSSPTSTDTQYF
TGTGCCAGCAGCTCCCCGACTAGCACAGATACGCAGTATTTT
>TRBJ2-1|-|16|TRBV27|-
CASSSGTFDSYNEQFF
TGTGCCAGCAGTTCCGGGACGTTCGACTCCTACAATGAGCAGTTCTTC
>TRBJ2-7|-|16|TRBV11-3|-
CASSRGGPLGSYEQYF
TGTGCCAGCAGCCGTGGGGGACCCCTTGGGTCCTACGAGCAGTACTTC
>TRBJ2-7|-|17|TRBV4-3|-
CASSQGTGRGSSYEQYF
TGCGCCAGCAGCCAAGGGACGGGGAGGGGGTCCTCCTACGAGCAGTACTTC
>TRBJ2-1|-|13|TRBV5-4|-
CASRRDPYNEQFF
TGTGCCAGCAGACGGGACCCCTACAATGAGCAGTTCTTC
>TRBJ2-3|-|13|TRBV19|-
CASSIDVWNTQYF
TGTGCCAGTAGTATAGATGTTTGGAATACGCAGTATTTT
>TRBJ2-1|-|15|TRBV7-9|-
CASSSERTPYNEQFF
TGTGCCAGCAGCTCAGAGCGGACTCCCTACAATGAGCAGTTCTTC
>TRBJ1-5|-|12|TRBV13|-
CASSRLDQPQHF
TGTGCCAGCTCTCGGTTGGATCAGCCCCAGCATTTT
>TRBJ1-1|-|11|TRBV5-6|-
CASSRGGGAFF
TGTGCCAGCAGCCGCGGGGGAGGAGCTTTCTTT
>TRBJ1-1|-|14|TRBV27|-
CASTPSYEGAEAFF
TGTGCCAGCACCCCATCGTACGAAGGGGCCGAAGCTTTCTTT